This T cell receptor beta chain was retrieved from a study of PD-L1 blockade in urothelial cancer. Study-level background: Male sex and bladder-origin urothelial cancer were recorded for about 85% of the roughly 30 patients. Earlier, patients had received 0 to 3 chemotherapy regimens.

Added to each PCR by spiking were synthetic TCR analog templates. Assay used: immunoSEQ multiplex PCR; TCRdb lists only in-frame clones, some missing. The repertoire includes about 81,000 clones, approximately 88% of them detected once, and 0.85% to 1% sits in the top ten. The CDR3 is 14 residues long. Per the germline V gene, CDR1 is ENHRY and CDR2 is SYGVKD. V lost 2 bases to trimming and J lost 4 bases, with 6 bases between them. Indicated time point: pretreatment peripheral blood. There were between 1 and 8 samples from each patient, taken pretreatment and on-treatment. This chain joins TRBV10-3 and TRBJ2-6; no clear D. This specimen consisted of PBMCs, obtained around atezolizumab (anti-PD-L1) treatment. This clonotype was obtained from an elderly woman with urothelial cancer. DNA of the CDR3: TGTGCCATCAGTGAGGCGGCAGGGGCCAACGTCCTGACTTTC. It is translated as CAISEAAGANVLTF.